The 29 T cell receptor beta chains given below trace back to one sample, sequenced in a study of T cells in Graves' hyperthyroidism and ophthalmopathy. Amplification yielded TCR beta CDR3 regions, with RNA transcripts as the source. When the TCR CDR3 underwent first-round RT-PCR, the HTBI primer set was used. One entry per CDR3 protein, called by TCRdb with MiXCR from the multiplex PCR reads. This sample carries a few hundred thousand distinct CDR3 sequences, 14% of them seen once, and the ten largest clones take 15% to 20%. The source material was blood. These receptors all stem from a young woman with Graves' hyperthyroidism.

Ten or more counts support this clonotype. This sequence joins TRBV7-6 and TRBJ2-1, with D unclear. Germline V gives CDR1 SGHVS, CDR2 FNYEAQ. CDR3 size: 15 residues. Trimming took 1 base from V and 5 from J, leaving 12 bases between them. The CDR3 loop reads CASSLVPGRDNEQFF. CDR3 nucleotide sequence: TGTGCCAGCAGCTTAGTTCCGGGCCGCGACAATGAGCAGTTCTTC.

In its sample, this clonotype was seen many times. The chain couples TRBV6-2 or TRBV6-3 to TRBJ2-7, with 7 nucleotides matching TRBD2. V dropped 2 bases and J dropped 3; count of bases not matched to a gene: 1. From germline, CDR1 is MNHEY and CDR2 SVGEGT. The CDR3 is 13 residues long. The CDR3 bases are TGTGCCAGCAGTTACGGCGGGAGCTACGAGCAGTACGTC. Its translation is CASSYGGSYEQYV.

The sample holds many counts of this clonotype. The chain has TRBV10-3 and TRBJ1-2; TRBD1 matches 10 bases. This CDR3 has 14 amino acids. The junction had 2 bases not matched to a gene; V was cut back by 6 bases and J by 1 base. The germline gives CDR1 ENHRY, CDR2 SYGVKD. The CDR3 region has the DNA TGTGCCATCAGAAGGACAGGGGGTAACTATGGCTACACCTTC. Translating it yields CAIRRTGGNYGYTF.

Ten or more counts support this clonotype. This chain connects TRBV7-3 to TRBJ2-2, with TRBD1 as a possible D gene (5 bases). V lost 5 bases, J lost 3 bases, and 13 bases lay in between. The CDR3 totals 15 residues. CDR1 is SGHTA and CDR2 is FQGTGA in the germline V gene. The CDR3 region has the DNA TGTGCCAGCAGCCTGGGGCTATCCTACACCGGGGAGCTGTTTTTT. Translation gives CASSLGLSYTGELFF.

This clonotype was seen many times. The chain links TRBV12-5 to TRBJ2-1; TRBD2 might be the D (5 bases). Germline CDR1 reads LGHNT; CDR2 reads FRNRAP. V was cut by 0 bases and J by 6 bases, with 9 bases left in between. This CDR3 has 14 residues. CDR3 nucleotides: TGTGCTAGTGGTTTGGTACGTCGGGGCAATGAGCAGTTCTTC. Encoded protein: CASGLVRRGNEQFF. The full variable domain, completed using reference TRBV12-5 and TRBJ2-1, is DARVTQTPRHKVTEMGQEVTMRCQPILGHNTVFWYRQTMMQGLELLAYFRNRAPLDDSGMPKDRFSAEMPDATLATLKIQPSEPRDSAVYFCASGLVRRGNEQFFGPGTRLTVL.

To note about this clonotype: A read error may explain this, as a much larger clone is one base away. The conserved final phenylalanine or tryptophan is absent from the CDR3, which likely points to a read error. The chain carries TRBV12-3 or TRBV12-4 and TRBJ1-4, with 8 positions matching TRBD1. This CDR3 comprises 15 residues. With 5 bases clipped from V and 7 bases from J, the junction kept 9 bases outside the gene matches. Here the CDR3 DNA reads TGTGCCAGCAGTCCCTCAGGGGGCTCGAGTGAAAAACTGTTTTCT. Amino acid sequence: CASSPSGGSSEKLFS.

This clonotype was seen at least ten times. The chain has TRBV28 and TRBJ1-1, with D unresolved. Germline V gene data show CDR1 as MDHEN and CDR2 as SYDVKM. CDR3 length: 15 residues. The germline V and J ends were trimmed by 1 base and 5 bases, with 14 bases remaining between them. CDR3 coding DNA: TGTGCCAGCAGTTTATACTCCCGTCTTGGAACTGAAGCTTTCTTT. This codes for CASSLYSRLGTEAFF.

This clonotype was seen at least ten times. DNA for the CDR3: TGTGCCAGCAGTCCCGGGACAGGGGGCGAGCAGTACGTC. Protein product: CASSPGTGGEQYV. The chain links TRBV6-1 to TRBJ2-7, with 11 positions matching TRBD1. Germline V gene lookup returns CDR1 MNHNS and CDR2 SASEGT. After removal of 5 bases from V and 6 bases from J, the junction contained 3 bases not matched to a gene. The CDR3 consists of 13 residues.

This rearrangement joins TRBV29-1 to TRBJ1-1, with 7 bases matching TRBD1. Unmatched junction bases numbered 14, after V lost 7 bases and J lost 6 bases. The CDR3 spans 14 residues. Germline V CDR1 and CDR2: SQVTM, ANQGSEA. Written as DNA, the CDR3 is TGCAGCGCCCGACAGGGTGCAATGGGCGCTGAAGCTTTCTTT. This translates into CSARQGAMGAEAFF.

This clonotype was recorded at least ten times. The CDR3 sequence: CAWTSGITYEQYF. For the CDR3, the DNA is TGTGCCTGGACTAGCGGGATCACCTACGAGCAGTACTTC. The J gene is TRBJ2-7, the V gene TRBV30, with TRBD2 matching 9 bases. With 4 bases clipped from V and 2 bases from J, the junction kept 3 bases outside the gene matches. This CDR3 region has 13 residues. From germline, CDR1 is GTSNPN and CDR2 SVGIG (reference sequence).

This clonotype came up many times. CDR3 protein: CASRPAGTGIDEQFF. The CDR3, as DNA: TGTGCCAGCAGACCCGCCGGGACAGGAATCGATGAGCAGTTCTTC. The V and J genes are TRBV12-3 or TRBV12-4 and TRBJ2-1; 8 nucleotides agree with TRBD1. The CDR3 sequence is 15 residues long. Trimming at V came to 6 bases and at J to 8 bases, leaving 12 bases not matched to a gene.

This clonotype was detected many times. The chain carries TRBV6-1 and TRBJ2-7; 11 bases are shared with TRBD1. CDR3 length equals 15 residues. Trimming at V came to 3 bases and at J to 1 base, leaving 2 bases not matched to a gene. Germline V gives CDR1 MNHNS, CDR2 SASEGT. The chain's CDR3 is CASSDGTGGSYEQYV. Here the CDR3 DNA reads TGTGCCAGCAGTGATGGGACAGGGGGTTCCTACGAGCAGTACGTC.

In the case of this clonotype: A junction end diverges from the germline sequence, so it may reflect a read error. This sequence joins TRBV19 and TRBJ1-5, with D unclear. CDR1 LNHDA and CDR2 SQIVND come from the germline V gene (reference sequence). The CDR3 runs 15 residues. The CDR3 loop is CASSIDPHSKQPQHF. The CDR3 region has the DNA TGTGCCAGTAGTATCGACCCCCATAGCAAACAGCCCCAGCATTTT.

This clonotype occurred a few times. The chain couples TRBV4-1 to TRBJ1-2; D is unclear. CDR3 length equals 14 residues. The germline V and J ends were trimmed by 1 base and 7 bases, with 13 bases remaining between them. Germline-derived CDR1 and CDR2 are MGHRA and YSYEKL. CDR3: CASSQGETARGYTF. The CDR3 DNA follows: TGCGCCAGCAGCCAAGGGGAGACCGCTCGTGGCTACACCTTC.

This clonotype occurred a few times. V gene TRBV18 combines with J gene TRBJ1-2; TRBD1 matches at 7 bases. V shed 3 bases, J shed 5 bases, and the junction held 6 bases outside the gene matches. The CDR3 is made up of 14 amino acids. Germline CDR1 and CDR2: KGHSH and LQKENI. The DNA for the CDR3 is TGTGCCAGCTCACCCGGGACAGACGGGTATGGCTACACCTTC. Amino acids: CASSPGTDGYGYTF.

This clonotype appeared a few times. This sequence joins TRBV11-3 and TRBJ2-7; possibly TRBD1 for D (5 bases). The CDR3 has 17 amino acids. Trimming took off 1 base at V and 4 bases at J, with 20 bases between the two ends. Germline V lookup: CDR1 SGHNT, CDR2 YENEEA. CDR3 protein: CASSLGATGRAVYEQYF. As DNA, the CDR3 is TGTGCCAGCAGCTTAGGCGCCACCGGCAGGGCCGTATACGAGCAGTACTTC.

At least ten counts were recorded for this clonotype. This chain joins TRBV20-1 and TRBJ2-1, with D perhaps assigned TRBD1 or TRBD2 (5 bases each). Germline CDR1 reads DFQATT; CDR2 reads SNEGSKA (reference sequence). The CDR3 runs to 14 residues. Trimming took off 3 bases at V and 5 bases at J, with 14 bases between the two ends. The CDR3 spells CSASRGTNDNEQFF. In DNA, the CDR3 is TGCAGTGCTAGCCGGGGCACTAATGACAATGAGCAGTTCTTC.

This clonotype was seen repeatedly, ten times or more. This chain joins TRBV27 and TRBJ1-1, with a possible D match to TRBD1 (5 bases). Trimming took off 2 bases at V and 0 bases at J, with 10 bases between the two ends. Germline V lookup: CDR1 MNHEY, CDR2 SMNVEV (reference sequence). There are 15 residues in the CDR3. CDR3 residues: CASSLGGYLNTEAFF. The CDR3 DNA follows: TGTGCCAGCAGTTTAGGGGGGTATCTGAACACTGAAGCTTTCTTT.

This clonotype was seen repeatedly, ten times or more. This chain links TRBV12-3 or TRBV12-4 with TRBJ2-5, with 11 bases lining up with TRBD2. V shed 1 base, J shed 5 bases, and the junction held 12 bases outside the gene matches. This CDR3 contains 18 residues. CDR3 DNA: TGTGCCAGCAGTTTAGTCCGTCGTGTAGCGGGAGGGTGGGAGACCCAGTACTTC. Translating it yields CASSLVRRVAGGWETQYF.

This clonotype was detected many times. The rearrangement joins TRBV6-2 or TRBV6-3 to TRBJ2-5; D gene unclear. Trimming left V 3 bases short and J 7 bases short, with 3 bases between. The CDR3 totals 10 residues. Germline V CDR1 and CDR2: MNHEY, SVGEGT. CDR3 nucleotide sequence: TGTGCCAGCAGTTATGGGACCCAGTACTTC. This sequence encodes CASSYGTQYF.

This clonotype was observed many times. The rearrangement uses TRBV15 and TRBJ2-2, with 7 bases aligning to TRBD2. Germline V gene sequence: CDR1 LNHNV, CDR2 YYDKDF (reference sequence). The CDR3 totals 18 residues. Trimming removed 2 bases from V and 2 bases from J; junction bases left unmatched: 11. The CDR3 reads CATSRRRRASGNTGELFF. CDR3 bases: TGTGCCACCAGCAGACGCCGTCGGGCTAGCGGTAACACCGGGGAGCTGTTTTTT. Full variable domain (missing parts from reference TRBV15 and TRBJ2-2): DAMVIQNPRYQVTQFGKPVTLSCSQTLNHNVMYWYQQKSSQAPKLLFHYYDKDFNNEADTPDNFQSRRPNTSFCFLDIRSPGLGDTAMYLCATSRRRRASGNTGELFFGEGSRLTVL.

This clonotype was counted at least ten times. CDR3 residues: CASSFGGGTPQHF. The CDR3 DNA reads TGTGCCAGCAGTTTCGGGGGGGGTACGCCCCAGCATTTT. The V call is TRBV28, the J call TRBJ1-5; D might be TRBD1 (5 bases). From germline, CDR1 is MDHEN and CDR2 SYDVKM. This CDR3 comprises 13 residues. V was pared by 3 bases and J by 9 bases, with 12 bases between.

The chain recombines TRBV6-2 or TRBV6-3 with TRBJ2-3, with TRBD2 matching over 9 bases. Per the germline V gene, CDR1 is MNHEY and CDR2 is SVGEGT. With 7 bases clipped from V and 3 bases from J, the junction kept 11 bases outside the gene matches. The CDR3 has 16 residues. CDR3 amino acids: CASNRRLAGGTDTQYF. The CDR3 DNA is TGTGCCAGCAACAGGCGCCTTGCGGGAGGGACAGATACGCAGTATTTT.

This clonotype has ten or more counts. This sequence joins TRBV15 and TRBJ1-5, with 7 nucleotides matching TRBD1. The CDR3 extends over 15 amino acids. Germline V lookup: CDR1 LNHNV, CDR2 YYDKDF (reference sequence). Trimming at V came to 3 bases and at J to 12 bases, leaving 14 bases not matched to a gene. This chain's CDR3 is CATSSQDRPHQGQHF. In DNA, the CDR3 is TGTGCCACCAGCAGCCAGGACAGGCCACATCAGGGCCAGCATTTT.

This clonotype was counted at least ten times. The V and J genes are TRBV6-5 and TRBJ2-7; 7 nucleotides align to TRBD1. Trimming took 0 bases from V and 8 from J; bases not matched to a gene: 4. The V gene's germline CDR1 is MNHEY and CDR2 SVGAGI. The CDR3 has 13 residues. CDR3 DNA: TGTGCCAGCAGTTACTCGACAGGGTTACAGCAGTACGTC. Translating it yields CASSYSTGLQQYV.

In its sample, this clonotype was seen many times. The V and J genes are TRBV5-5 and TRBJ2-7; unclear D gene. This CDR3 is 15 amino acids long. The V end lost 0 bases, the J end lost 3 bases, and 13 bases lay between the germline ends. CDR1 is SGHKS, CDR2 YYEKEE, per germline (reference sequence). The CDR3 DNA is TGTGCCAGCAGCTTGGAACAGAGTAACCTCTACGAGCAGTACTTC. Its protein product is CASSLEQSNLYEQYF.

This clonotype was found many times. The J gene is TRBJ2-2, the V gene TRBV7-3; D call uncertain. The V gene's germline CDR1 is SGHTA and CDR2 FQGTGA. Trimming took 1 base from V and 6 from J, leaving 9 bases between them. The CDR3 spans 14 residues. CDR3 in amino acids: CASSLMTYSGELFF. The CDR3 nucleotides are TGTGCCAGCAGCTTAATGACGTATTCCGGGGAGCTGTTTTTT.

This clonotype occurred a few times. The chain combines TRBV14 with TRBJ1-1, with D uncertain. The CDR3 sequence is 17 residues long. Germline V CDR1 and CDR2: SGHDN, FVKESK. The V end lost 0 bases, the J end lost 1 base, and 15 bases lay between the germline ends. The CDR3 here is CASSQDERFGPNTEAFF. The CDR3 DNA reads as TGTGCCAGCAGCCAAGACGAACGCTTTGGTCCGAACACTGAAGCTTTCTTT.

In this sample, this clonotype turned up many times. V usage is TRBV30 and J usage is TRBJ1-1; maybe TRBD1 (6 bases). Germline values: CDR1 GTSNPN, CDR2 SVGIG (reference sequence). There are 16 residues in the CDR3. V was shortened by 3 bases and J by 1 base, with 18 bases between the two germline ends. Here the CDR3 reads CAWRARVQGSNTEAFF. In DNA form, the CDR3 reads TGTGCCTGGAGAGCCCGAGTACAGGGATCGAACACTGAAGCTTTCTTT.